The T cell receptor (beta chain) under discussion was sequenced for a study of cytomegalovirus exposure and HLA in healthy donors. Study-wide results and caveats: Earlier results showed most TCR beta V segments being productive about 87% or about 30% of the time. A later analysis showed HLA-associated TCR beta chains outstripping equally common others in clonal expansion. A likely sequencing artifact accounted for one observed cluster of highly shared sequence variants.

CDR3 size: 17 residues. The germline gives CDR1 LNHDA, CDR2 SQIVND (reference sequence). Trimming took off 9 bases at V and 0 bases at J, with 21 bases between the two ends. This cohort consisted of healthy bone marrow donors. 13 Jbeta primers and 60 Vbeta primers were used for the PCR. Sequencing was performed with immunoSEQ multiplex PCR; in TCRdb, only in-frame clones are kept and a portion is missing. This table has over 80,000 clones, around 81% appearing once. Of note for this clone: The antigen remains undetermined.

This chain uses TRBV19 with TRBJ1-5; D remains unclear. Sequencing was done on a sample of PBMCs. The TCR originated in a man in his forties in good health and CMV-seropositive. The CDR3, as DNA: TGTGCCAGCACCGGAACAGTCCTACTCCTTAGCAATCAGCCCCAGCATTTT. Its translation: CASTGTVLLLSNQPQHF.